This T cell receptor (beta chain) came from a study of long-term antiretroviral therapy in people with HIV (dated 2022 in TCRdb). Concerning the study at large: The earliest samples were collected approximately a decade before the 2015 WHO recommendation for immediate ART, a period when ART was typically delayed until CD4 counts fell. No cross-contamination during QIAcube processing was shown when test extractions of a monoclonal T-cell line were performed alongside fewer than 40 polyclonal samples. A retrospective serial study tested whether ART initiation and durable HIV suppression were associated with changes in peripheral blood TRB repertoire composition and diversity. Of the 30 to 35 participants with HIV, about twelve were female. A total of some 210 cryopreserved PBMC samples were contributed to the cohort by 30 adults with confirmed HIV infection, with samples collected serially over a mean of approximately six years (range 1-12).

What the study reported, not specific to this receptor: Since PBMC availability was limited, sequencing covered only the TCR beta chain, with no alpha chain pairing. ART initiation was associated with a significant increase in TRB diversity, but diversity stayed significantly below transplant donor controls even after long-term ART. The repertoire was dominated across all time points by expanded TRB clones identified before ART initiation, although this dominance was seen to fluctuate and to decrease in many PLHIV after ART. No data were available on ART adherence, viral resistance or therapy changes, limiting inferences about post-ART repertoire changes. The samples were dated from about 2003 to 2018, and the ART regimens that were used may be less effective than current ART regimens. Because pre-ART samples had limited cell numbers, unsorted PBMC were profiled rather than sorted CD4+ and CD8+ T cells. CDR3 length ranges in HIV repertoires were narrower than in controls, and network structure suggested an antigen-experienced repertoire with only a slight naive shift after ART.

The immunoSEQ hsTCRB v3.0 assay was used at survey level resolution to sequence the TRB variable region. TRB sequencing targeted a depth of roughly 40,000-55,000 T-cell genomes per sample. Pooled TRB libraries were sequenced on an Illumina MiSeq with a v3 150-cycle kit. The paper's data handling went like this. Analysis of repertoires was carried out in R inside a reproducible Nextflow workflow spanning QC, data transformation and analysis. LymphoSeq2, an R package for exploring AIRR-Seq data, was used to implement custom analyses. Several samples that produced fewer than 5000 total TRB sequences were removed, so 190 or so HIV repertoires were analyzed. Among the 170 to 200 retained HIV repertoires, 59 were collected before ART initiation and 129 after ART initiation. Each repertoire was downsampled to 5000 TRB nucleotide sequences, and summary statistics were averaged across 100 downsampling iterations. TRB sequences were retained for analysis only if CDR3 regions of at least seven amino acids were present. A Shannon entropy-derived clonality score and the Gini coefficient were used to measure diversity. In the repertoire networks, any two of the top 5000 CDR3 amino acid sequences were linked whenever the two sequences differed by an edit distance of one. For TRB CDR3 amino acid sequences, antigen specificity groups and MHC restriction were predicted with GLIPH2. CDR3 amino acid sequences were matched against VDJdb and McPAS-TCR to flag known CMV, EBV, HIV or tissue antigen associations. Pre-ART, post-ART and control groups were compared with Wilcoxon signed-rank tests and Holm-Bonferroni correction. TCRdb obtained this table from immuneACCESS and retained in-frame rearrangements with V and J assigned. These tables miss some clones; where compared with another copy, unresolved V genes account for less than half of the shortfall, and the remainder is unexplained. The V and J calls and clone size were taken over from that table, and D and trimming were inferred from the DNA. The sample data list some 22,000 clones, and 79% of these were observed just once. The top ten clonotypes cover roughly a tenth of the sample.

To be included, a participant needed at least one PBMC sample from before ART initiation plus at least two post-ART samples. All participants with HIV were treated in the United States of America. Cryopreserved samples of about 1-10 million PBMC were thawed and washed before DNA extraction. At the time of the earliest PBMC sample, participants with HIV were aged between roughly 20 and 55 years. Per participant, PBMC samples came from 1-4 timepoints prior to ART initiation and 2-8 timepoints following ART initiation, for a median of 7 samples. Serial HIV viral load, CD4+ T-cell count, ART history and demographic data were obtained for every participant. Using a Qiagen kit on a QIAcube, genomic DNA was extracted from unsorted PBMC, with samples processed in batches of 12. Counted from cysteine to phenylalanine, this CDR3 has 13 amino acids. The read is trimmed to its CDR3 DNA, 39 bases read in frame from base 1. According to the germline V gene (reference sequence), CDR1 reads MNHEY and CDR2 reads SMNVEV. Relative to germline, V is 3 bases shorter and J is 2 bases shorter, with 8 bases between their ends.

On this clone itself: Its antigen target is currently unknown. No clone much larger than this one lies a single base away; base qualities are absent.

The TCR comes from a middle-aged woman with HIV. The chain was built from TRBV27 and TRBJ2-7; the D gene is unclear. The input for sequencing was unsorted PBMCs, taken 4.1 years after starting antiretroviral therapy. The sequenced DNA: TGTGCCAGCAGTTTTTCTGGCGCCTACGAGCAGTACTTC. It is translated as CASSFSGAYEQYF.